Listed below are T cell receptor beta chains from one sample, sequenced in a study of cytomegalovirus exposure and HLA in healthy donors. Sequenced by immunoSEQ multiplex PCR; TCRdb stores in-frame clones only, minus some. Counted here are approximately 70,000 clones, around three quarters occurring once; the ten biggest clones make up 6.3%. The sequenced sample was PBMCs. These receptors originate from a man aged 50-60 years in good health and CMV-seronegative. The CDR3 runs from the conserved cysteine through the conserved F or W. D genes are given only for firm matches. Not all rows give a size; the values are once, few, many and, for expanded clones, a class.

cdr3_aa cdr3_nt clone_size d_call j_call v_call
CASSPHYEQYF TGTGCCAGCAGTCCCCACTACGAGCAGTACTTC . . TRBJ2-7 TRBV28
CASSLFYKAYNSPLHF TGTGCCAGCAGCTTATTTTACAAAGCCTATAATTCACCCCTCCACTTT . . TRBJ1-6 TRBV7-6
CASSLDTYEQYF TGTGCCAGCAGCTTAGACACGTACGAGCAGTACTTC . . TRBJ2-7 TRBV7-2
CASSLRAGGAYEQYF TGTGCCAGCAGCTTGAGAGCGGGAGGAGCCTACGAGCAGTACTTC . TRBD2 TRBJ2-7 TRBV5-4
CASSPKGIGQPQHF TGCGCCAGCAGCCCTAAGGGGATAGGTCAGCCCCAGCATTTT few . TRBJ1-5 TRBV5-1
CSVGTGIGWEYF . once . TRBJ2-7 TRBV29-1
CASSSTATNTEAFF TGTGCCAGCAGCTCGACAGCGACTAACACTGAAGCTTTCTTT . . TRBJ1-1 TRBV7-9
CASSELREGRNEQFF TGTGCCAGCAGTGAATTACGGGAGGGCCGAAATGAGCAGTTCTTC . TRBD2 TRBJ2-1 TRBV25-1
CASSFGGLKSGNTIYF TGTGCCAGCAGCTTCGGGGGATTAAAGTCTGGAAACACCATATATTTT . . TRBJ1-3 TRBV5-6
CAISPGDTYEQYF TGTGCCATCAGCCCGGGGGATACCTACGAGCAGTACTTC medium-sized . TRBJ2-7 TRBV10-3
CASSDAVNYGYTF TGTGCCAGCAGTGACGCGGTGAACTATGGCTACACCTTC . . TRBJ1-2 TRBV2
CAISLDRTGIYF TGTGCCATCAGCTTGGACAGGACGGGCATATATTTT once TRBD1 TRBJ1-3 TRBV10-3
CASRRLEETQYF TGTGCCAGCAGGAGACTAGAAGAGACCCAGTACTTC . . TRBJ2-5 TRBV2
CASSVSHRVTGELFF TGTGCCAGCAGCGTAAGTCACAGGGTCACCGGGGAGCTGTTTTTT . . TRBJ2-2 TRBV9
CASSLGPSRGRGGTEAFF TGTGCCAGCAGCTTAGGTCCCTCGCGGGGAAGGGGGGGGACTGAAGCTTTCTTT . . TRBJ1-1 TRBV7-3
CASSSTYNEQFF TGTGCCAGCAGTTCCACCTACAATGAGCAGTTCTTC . . TRBJ2-1 TRBV6-5
CASRDRGPWAEAFF TGTGCCAGCAGGGACAGGGGCCCTTGGGCTGAAGCTTTCTTT . TRBD1 TRBJ1-1 TRBV7-9
CASRAGGTGDTQYF TGCGCCAGCAGAGCGGGAGGGACCGGGGATACGCAGTATTTT . TRBD2 TRBJ2-3 TRBV10-1
CASSLVVAFTGELFF TGTGCCAGCAGCTTGGTAGTAGCGTTCACCGGGGAGCTGTTTTTT . . TRBJ2-2 TRBV5-5
CASSFTGTEAFF TGTGCCAGCAGTTTTACGGGCACTGAAGCTTTCTTT . . TRBJ1-1 TRBV6-6
CASSPRSIAGVYEQYF TGTGCCAGCAGCCCGAGAAGTATAGCGGGAGTCTACGAGCAGTACTTC . TRBD2 TRBJ2-7 TRBV9
CASSLQPGQGDEQYF TGCGCCAGCAGCCTACAACCGGGACAGGGAGACGAGCAGTACTTC . TRBD1 TRBJ2-7 TRBV4-3
CASKEQDYGYTF TGTGCCAGTAAGGAACAGGACTATGGCTACACCTTC . . TRBJ1-2 TRBV19
CASSTGQGGYGYTF TGTGCCAGCAGCACAGGACAGGGAGGGTATGGCTACACCTTC few TRBD1 TRBJ1-2 TRBV7-2
CASSFTYLTGMNTGELFF TGTGCCAGCAGCTTTACATACCTCACAGGGATGAACACCGGGGAGCTGTTTTTT . . TRBJ2-2 TRBV7-6
CASRNGTSGRAYTVDTQYF TGCGCCAGCAGAAACGGGACTAGCGGGAGGGCCTATACTGTCGATACGCAGTATTTT . TRBD2 TRBJ2-3 TRBV10-1
CASTGDTDTQYF TGTGCCAGTACGGGGGATACAGATACGCAGTATTTT . . TRBJ2-3 TRBV19
CASSYGQGNFYEQYF TGTGCCAGCAGTTACGGGCAGGGGAATTTCTACGAGCAGTACTTC . . TRBJ2-7 TRBV6-5
CASSLFLVVEAFF TGTGCCAGCAGTTTGTTTCTCGTAGTTGAAGCTTTCTTT . . TRBJ1-1 TRBV28
CASSSDYYNEQFF TGTGCCAGCAGCTCGGACTACTACAATGAGCAGTTCTTC . . TRBJ2-1 TRBV5-4
CASSLGAGTGGHEQYF TGCGCCAGCAGTCTGGGGGCCGGGACAGGGGGCCACGAGCAGTACTTC once TRBD1 TRBJ2-7 TRBV10-1
CASSSRTAIDTQYF TGTGCCAGCAGCTCTCGGACAGCCATTGATACGCAGTATTTT . . TRBJ2-3 TRBV7-2
CASSVIRQGSSGNTIYF TGTGCCAGCAGTGTCATAAGACAGGGGTCCTCTGGAAACACCATATATTTT few TRBD1 TRBJ1-3 TRBV28
CASSFGGEGVRYNEQFF TGTGCCAGCAGCTTCGGAGGGGAGGGAGTAAGATACAATGAGCAGTTCTTC . TRBD2 TRBJ2-1 TRBV5-6
CASSPPGERSYNEQFF TGTGCCAGCAGCCCTCCGGGGGAGCGCTCCTACAATGAGCAGTTCTTC . . TRBJ2-1 TRBV5-4
CASSLFYTGLNYGYTF TGTGCCAGCAGCTTGTTTTATACAGGCTTAAACTATGGCTACACCTTC . . TRBJ1-2 TRBV7-2
CASSQAGTITYEQYF TGCGCCAGCAGCCAAGCGGGGACAATCACCTACGAGCAGTACTTC . . TRBJ2-7 TRBV4-1
CASSLDGAEAFF TGTGCCAGCAGCTTAGACGGGGCTGAAGCTTTCTTT . . TRBJ1-1 TRBV7-2
CASSVDGAGDEQFF TGTGCCAGCAGCGTAGACGGAGCTGGTGATGAGCAGTTCTTC . . TRBJ2-1 TRBV9
CAISDRGVSTDTQYF TGTGCCATCAGTGACAGGGGCGTGAGCACAGATACGCAGTATTTT . . TRBJ2-3 TRBV10-3
CALTPGTSGRPSYEQYF TGTGCCCTGACCCCCGGGACTAGCGGGAGGCCGTCCTACGAGCAGTACTTC . TRBD2 TRBJ2-7 TRBV30
CASSMDIVSGNTIYF TGTGCCAGCAGTATGGACATCGTCTCTGGAAACACCATATATTTT . . TRBJ1-3 TRBV2
CSARNLETQYF TGCAGTGCGAGGAACTTGGAGACCCAGTACTTC . . TRBJ2-5 TRBV20-1
CASSLLAGGNQETQYF TGCGCCAGCAGCTTGTTGGCGGGGGGAAACCAAGAGACCCAGTACTTC . TRBD2 TRBJ2-5 TRBV5-1
CSASIRETGELFF TGCAGCGCCTCTATCAGGGAAACCGGGGAGCTGTTTTTT . . TRBJ2-2 TRBV29-1
CASSESDQPQHF TGTGCCAGCAGTGAATCCGATCAGCCCCAGCATTTT . . TRBJ1-5 TRBV2
CAWSVTASPLHF TGTGCCTGGAGTGTAACAGCTTCACCCCTCCACTTT . . TRBJ1-6 TRBV30
CASSSLAEGYNEQFF TGTGCCAGCAGCTCTCTAGCGGAGGGTTACAATGAGCAGTTCTTC . TRBD2 TRBJ2-1 TRBV14
CASSLDQTEYHTQYF TGTGCCAGCAGCTTGGATCAGACGGAGTATCATACGCAGTATTTT . . TRBJ2-3 TRBV5-4
CASSMVGLAVNNEQFF TGTGCCAGTAGTATGGTTGGGCTAGCGGTAAACAATGAGCAGTTCTTC . TRBD2 TRBJ2-1 TRBV19
CASSGPELGPLNEQFF TGTGCCAGCAGTGGGCCCGAACTAGGCCCTTTGAATGAGCAGTTCTTC . . TRBJ2-1 TRBV6-1
CASSFSSAYGYTF TGTGCCAGCAGCTTTTCCAGCGCGTATGGCTACACCTTC once . TRBJ1-2 TRBV11-2